Shown below are 20 T cell receptor beta chains from a single sample sequenced in a study of blood T cell repertoires in COVID-19. Sequencing was performed with immunoSEQ multiplex PCR; in TCRdb, only in-frame clones are kept and a portion is missing. The repertoire holds 150,000 to 200,000 clones, with over 75% as singletons. Sequencing was done on a sample of PBMCs or T cells enriched from blood (not recorded which). These receptors were taken from a woman aged 18-29 years who had recovered from COVID-19.

The chain uses TRBV3-1 (or the pseudogene TRBV3-2) and TRBJ2-3; the D is unclear. This CDR3 spans 14 amino acids. With 0 bases removed from V and 0 bases from J, the gap between germline ends came to 4 bases. Germline values: CDR1 LGHDT, CDR2 YNNKEL (reference sequence). CDR3 DNA: TGTGCCAGCAGCCAAGACCGGAGCACAGATACGCAGTATTTT. It translates to CASSQDRSTDTQYF.

V gene TRBV7-2 combines with J gene TRBJ2-3; D uncertain. The CDR3 consists of 12 residues. V was shortened by 7 bases and J by 6 bases, with 11 bases between the two germline ends. The V gene's germline CDR1 is SGHTA and CDR2 FQGNSA. The CDR3 bases are TGTGCCAGCACAGGTTTACCGGATACGCAGTATTTT. Its translation is CASTGLPDTQYF.

CDR3 loop: CASSSPGPGRGYTF. The DNA of the CDR3 is TGTGCCAGCAGTTCACCGGGACCCGGGAGGGGCTACACCTTC. The chain recombines TRBV5-6 with TRBJ1-2, with D perhaps TRBD1 (5 bases). The CDR3 spans 14 residues. Trimming removed 5 bases from V and 8 bases from J, with 19 bases in between. Per the germline V gene, CDR1 is SGHDT and CDR2 is YYEEEE.

V usage is TRBV10-1 and J usage is TRBJ2-1; TRBD2 is a possible D gene (6 bases). Germline-derived CDR1 and CDR2 are WNHNN and SYGVQD (reference sequence). This CDR3 has 16 residues. V was trimmed by 0 bases and J by 2 bases, leaving 11 bases between them. CDR3 amino acids: CASSESGGVPYNEQFF. CDR3 nucleotides: TGCGCCAGCAGTGAGTCGGGCGGGGTCCCCTACAATGAGCAGTTCTTC.

In DNA, the CDR3 is TGCAGTGCTAGTCTGGGAGGGGGTCGCAATCAGCCCCAGCATTTT. Protein: CSASLGGGRNQPQHF. V and J are TRBV20-1 and TRBJ1-5; a possible D gene is TRBD1 (6 bases). Germline CDR1 and CDR2: DFQATT and SNEGSKA (reference sequence). Trimming took off 3 bases at V and 2 bases at J, with 14 bases between the two ends. The CDR3 runs to 15 residues.

Written as DNA, the CDR3 is TGCGCCAGCAGTGGACAGGGGTATAATTCACCCCTCCACTTT. Amino acids: CASSGQGYNSPLHF. V and J are TRBV10-1 and TRBJ1-6; 8 positions match TRBD1. Losses at the gene ends were 4 bases for V and 4 bases for J; bases not matched to a gene: 0. CDR1 and CDR2 (germline): WNHNN, SYGVQD (reference sequence). The CDR3 runs 14 residues.

The chain links TRBV6-1 to TRBJ2-5, with D perhaps TRBD1 (5 bases). The CDR3 consists of 16 residues. V shed 0 bases and J shed 3 bases, with 14 bases lying between them. Germline V gene sequence: CDR1 MNHNS, CDR2 SASEGT. This chain's CDR3 is CASSEAPVWGEETQYF. The CDR3 DNA sequence: TGTGCCAGCAGTGAAGCGCCGGTCTGGGGCGAAGAGACCCAGTACTTC.

The V gene is TRBV25-1, the J gene TRBJ1-2; a possible D gene is TRBD1 (6 bases). The CDR3 runs to 12 residues. The ends were cut back, 5 bases at V and 3 bases at J, with 7 bases in the middle. Germline values: CDR1 MGHDK, CDR2 SYGVNS. CDR3: CASSPGDYGYTF. The CDR3 nucleotides are TGTGCCAGCAGTCCAGGGGACTATGGCTACACCTTC.

This clone appeared a few times. The rearrangement joins TRBV28 to TRBJ2-7; 11 bases are shared with TRBD2. The trim removed 5 bases at V and 8 bases at J, leaving 11 bases unmatched. The CDR3 is 15 residues long. Germline loops: CDR1 MDHEN, CDR2 SYDVKM. As DNA, the CDR3 is TGTGCCAGCAGTCCCCCTAGCGGGGGGAGGGATAAGCAGTACTTC. This codes for CASSPPSGGRDKQYF.

The chain combines TRBV28 with TRBJ1-2; D is unclear. Trimming took off 8 bases at V and 1 base at J, with 8 bases between the two ends. CDR1 and CDR2 (germline): MDHEN, SYDVKM. The length of the CDR3 is 12 residues. The CDR3 reads CASGNRNYGYTF. The CDR3 nucleotides read TGTGCCAGCGGCAACCGTAACTATGGCTACACCTTC.

The chain employs TRBV5-4 and TRBJ2-1; weak D call: TRBD2 (5 bases). This CDR3 region has 14 residues. Germline V gene lookup returns CDR1 SGHNT and CDR2 YYREEE (reference sequence). The V and J ends lost 2 bases and 6 bases respectively, with 12 bases between them. The DNA of the CDR3 is TGTGCCAGCAGCTTAGCGGCTTCAGGCAATGAGCAGTTCTTC. Its translation: CASSLAASGNEQFF.

CDR3 DNA sequence: TGTGCCTGGAGTGGCGGCCCCAGGGGGGCAGATACGCAGTATTTT. Its protein is CAWSGGPRGADTQYF. The rearrangement joins TRBV30 to TRBJ2-3, with D perhaps matching TRBD1 (7 bases). In germline, CDR1 is GTSNPN, CDR2 SVGIG (reference sequence). The CDR3 runs to 15 residues. The V end lost 1 base, the J end lost 4 bases, and 15 bases lay between the germline ends.

CDR3 in amino acids: CASSLGGTGGYYGYTF. CDR3 DNA: TGTGCCAGCAGCTTAGGTGGGACAGGGGGCTACTATGGCTACACCTTC. The V gene is TRBV7-8, the J gene TRBJ1-2; 12 bases are shared with TRBD1. The germline CDR1 and CDR2 sequences are SGHVS and FQNEAQ. With V trimmed by 1 base and J by 3 bases, 3 bases remained unmatched. The CDR3 contains 16 residues.

This clone has just a few counts. The rearrangement uses TRBV20-1 and TRBJ2-2, with D possibly matching TRBD1 (6 bases). CDR3 length equals 16 residues. The germline V and J ends were trimmed by 3 bases and 2 bases, with 16 bases remaining between them. Germline assignment: CDR1 DFQATT and CDR2 SNEGSKA (reference sequence). The CDR3 reads CSASNPAQGNTGELFF. The DNA of the CDR3 is TGCAGTGCTAGTAACCCCGCACAGGGTAACACCGGGGAGCTGTTTTTT.

The rearrangement uses TRBV9 and TRBJ2-5; a possible D gene is TRBD2 (7 bases). The CDR3 is made up of 14 amino acids. The germline V gene has CDR1 SGDLS and CDR2 YYNGEE. Trimming cost V 0 bases and J 5 bases, with 11 bases left between them. CDR3 nucleotides: TGTGCCAGCAGCGTAGCGGGGGGCGCGGAGACCCAGTACTTC. Translated, it gives CASSVAGGAETQYF.

The rearrangement links TRBV9 to TRBJ2-2, with 14 bases matching TRBD2. The junction had 5 bases not matched to a gene; V was cut back by 3 bases and J by 7 bases. The CDR3 extends over 16 amino acids. The germline gives CDR1 SGDLS, CDR2 YYNGEE. The CDR3 here is CASSETSGRAYGELFF. The CDR3 DNA reads as TGTGCCAGCAGCGAGACTAGCGGGAGGGCCTACGGGGAGCTGTTTTTT.

V and J are TRBV6-5 and TRBJ1-1; a possible D gene is TRBD1 (5 bases). Trimming pared 10 bases from V and 5 bases from J, leaving 20 bases between. This CDR3 spans 14 amino acids. Per the germline V gene, CDR1 is MNHEY and CDR2 is SVGAGI. In nucleotides, the CDR3 is TGTGCCACCCTCTGGGGGGGACGGGTGACTGAAGCTTTCTTT. This gives the protein CATLWGGRVTEAFF.

This clone was seen a single time. J is TRBJ1-5 and V is TRBV7-8, with D perhaps TRBD1 (6 bases). V dropped 6 bases and J dropped 6 bases, with 18 bases sitting between them. The CDR3 sequence is 15 residues long. CDR1 and CDR2 (germline): SGHVS, FQNEAQ. CDR3 sequence reads: CASSSGTQSGQPQHF. In DNA form, the CDR3 reads TGTGCCAGCAGTTCTGGGACACAATCAGGTCAGCCCCAGCATTTT.

This chain connects TRBV11-2 to TRBJ1-1; no firm D call. V lost 1 base and J 6 bases, leaving 18 bases between the germline ends. The CDR3 sequence is 16 residues long. Per the germline V gene, CDR1 is SGHAT and CDR2 is FQNNGV. CDR3 in amino acids: CASSLVTSYGRAEAFF. CDR3 nucleotide sequence: TGTGCCAGCAGCTTAGTAACGTCTTACGGGCGGGCTGAAGCTTTCTTT. The whole variable domain, filled in from reference TRBV11-2 and TRBJ1-1, reads EAGVAQSPRYKIIEKRQSVAFWCNPISGHATLYWYQQILGQGPKLLIQFQNNGVVDDSQLPKDRFSAERLKGVDSTLKIQPAKLEDSAVYLCASSLVTSYGRAEAFFGQGTRLTVV.

The chain combines TRBV7-2 with TRBJ1-5; D perhaps matches TRBD1 (5 bases). The germline V gene has CDR1 SGHTA and CDR2 FQGNSA. Trimming stripped 5 bases from V and 7 bases from J, with 12 bases between. This CDR3 spans 13 amino acids. CDR3 protein: CASSENGGQPQHF. In DNA, the CDR3 is TGTGCCAGCAGCGAAAACGGGGGACAGCCCCAGCATTTT.